This is a list of T cell receptor beta chains from one sample in a study of blood T cell repertoires in COVID-19. The data were produced by immunoSEQ multiplex PCR, yet TCRdb's version contains in-frame clones alone and is incomplete. Here the sample spans more than 70,000 clones, roughly 80% being singletons. Sequences were obtained from peripheral blood. The receptors stem from a woman aged 70-85 years with acute or convalescent COVID-19. CDR3s include the opening cysteine and the closing phenylalanine or tryptophan. The order of the fields is clone size, D gene, J gene, V gene, CDR3 DNA, CDR3 protein. The D gene is left open where the match is weak. Expanded clones get a size class; other rows say once, few or many, or leave the size out.

size: NA
D: NA
J: TRBJ2-2
V: TRBV12-5
DNA: TGTGCTAGTGGTTTATATACCGGGGAGCTGTTTTTT
CDR3: CASGLYTGELFF

size: NA
D: NA
J: TRBJ1-1
V: TRBV18
DNA: TGTGCCAGCTCCGAGATCGGAGGCGGCACTGAAGCTTTCTTT
CDR3: CASSEIGGGTEAFF

size: NA
D: NA
J: TRBJ1-1
V: TRBV6-6
DNA: TGTGCCAGCAGTTACGATCAGGGGTTTCTCACTGAAGCTTTCTTT
CDR3: CASSYDQGFLTEAFF

size: NA
D: NA
J: TRBJ2-2
V: TRBV2
DNA: TGTGCCAGCTTCGCCGGGGAGCTGTTTTTT
CDR3: CASFAGELFF

size: NA
D: NA
J: TRBJ2-1
V: TRBV30
DNA: TGTGCCTGGAGTGCAGGGGGGCGGCAGTTCTTC
CDR3: CAWSAGGRQFF

size: NA
D: NA
J: TRBJ1-4
V: TRBV4-1
DNA: TGCGCCAGCAGCCAAGATGGGGGGGTGGATGAAAAACTGTTTTTT
CDR3: CASSQDGGVDEKLFF

size: NA
D: TRBD2
J: TRBJ2-7
V: TRBV11-2
DNA: TGTGCCAGCAGCATGACTAGCGGGACCTCCTACGAGCAGTACTTC
CDR3: CASSMTSGTSYEQYF

size: NA
D: NA
J: TRBJ1-4
V: TRBV19
DNA: TGTGCCAGTGGACTTATTGAGAATGAAAAACTGTTTTTT
CDR3: CASGLIENEKLFF

size: NA
D: TRBD1
J: TRBJ2-5
V: TRBV7-2
DNA: TGTGCCAGCAGCTCAACTCAAGGGGGCCTGGGAGAGACCCAGTACTTC
CDR3: CASSSTQGGLGETQYF

size: NA
D: NA
J: TRBJ2-7
V: TRBV3-1/TRBV3-2
DNA: TGTGCCAGCAGCCAAGAACAGGGCTACGAGCAGTACTTC
CDR3: CASSQEQGYEQYF

size: NA
D: NA
J: TRBJ2-6
V: TRBV7-3
DNA: TGTGCCAGCAGCTTAACACTTGACTCTGGGGCCAACGTCCTGACTTTC
CDR3: CASSLTLDSGANVLTF

size: NA
D: TRBD1
J: TRBJ2-7
V: TRBV7-8
DNA: TGTGCCAGCAGCGAGGACAGGGCATACGAGCAGTACTTC
CDR3: CASSEDRAYEQYF

size: once
D: TRBD1
J: TRBJ2-2
V: TRBV7-8
DNA: TGTGCCAGCAGCTACGGACAGGGTTGGGAGCTGTTTTTT
CDR3: CASSYGQGWELFF

size: NA
D: TRBD1
J: TRBJ2-1
V: TRBV7-9
DNA: TGTGCCAGCAGCTTTCGAAACAGGGGCCCTTACGGGTACAATGAGCAGTTCTTC
CDR3: CASSFRNRGPYGYNEQFF

size: once
D: NA
J: TRBJ2-1
V: TRBV5-4
DNA: TGTGCCAGCAGCTTGGTGGGCCGAACGTACAATGAGCAGTTCTTC
CDR3: CASSLVGRTYNEQFF

size: NA
D: NA
J: TRBJ2-1
V: TRBV9
DNA: TGTGCCAGCAGCCCCTCTGGAGGCTCCTACAATGAGCAGTTCTTC
CDR3: CASSPSGGSYNEQFF

size: NA
D: NA
J: TRBJ1-1
V: TRBV6-6
DNA: TGTGCCAGCAGTCTAACCCTCGGCTCACAGGGAAGGAACACTGAAGCTTTCTTT
CDR3: CASSLTLGSQGRNTEAFF

size: NA
D: TRBD2
J: TRBJ2-3
V: TRBV25-1
DNA: TGTGCCAGCAGTTCTAGCGGGGGCACAGATACGCAGTATTTT
CDR3: CASSSSGGTDTQYF

size: few
D: TRBD2
J: TRBJ2-5
V: TRBV5-4
DNA: TGTGCCAGCAGCTTGGCGGGAGGCCAAGAGACCCAGTACTTC
CDR3: CASSLAGGQETQYF

size: NA
D: TRBD2
J: TRBJ2-5
V: TRBV9
DNA: TGTGCCAGCAGCTACAATAGCGGGAGCGAGACCCAGTACTTC
CDR3: CASSYNSGSETQYF

size: few
D: TRBD2
J: TRBJ2-2
V: TRBV11-2
DNA: TGTGCCAGCAGCTTACCTAAGGGGACTAGCCCCACCGGGGAGCTGTTTTTT
CDR3: CASSLPKGTSPTGELFF

size: NA
D: TRBD1
J: TRBJ1-2
V: TRBV6-6
DNA: TGTGCCATCCAGGGACAGTCCTATGGCTACACCTTC
CDR3: CAIQGQSYGYTF

size: NA
D: TRBD1
J: TRBJ1-1
V: TRBV13
DNA: TGTGCCAGCAGCTTAACAGGGGGTACTGAAGCTTTCTTT
CDR3: CASSLTGGTEAFF

size: NA
D: TRBD1
J: TRBJ2-5
V: TRBV6-5
DNA: TGTGCCAGCACCCGGTCAGACAGGGGCCAGACCCAGTACTTC
CDR3: CASTRSDRGQTQYF

size: NA
D: NA
J: TRBJ1-4
V: TRBV28
DNA: TGTGCCAGCAGTTCGACAAGGATTGGTGAAAAACTGTTTTTT
CDR3: CASSSTRIGEKLFF

size: NA
D: TRBD2
J: TRBJ2-7
V: TRBV6-1
DNA: TGTGCCAGCAGTGACGAGGGACTAGCGGCCTCCTACGAGCAGTACTTC
CDR3: CASSDEGLAASYEQYF

size: NA
D: TRBD1
J: TRBJ1-4
V: TRBV10-2
DNA: TGCGCCAGCAGTGATCCCGGGACAGGGGATGAAAAACTGTTTTTT
CDR3: CASSDPGTGDEKLFF

size: once
D: NA
J: TRBJ2-1
V: TRBV11-1
DNA: TGTGCCAGCAGTTGGAAGCAGGGCAGCTCCTACAATGAGCAGTTCTTC
CDR3: CASSWKQGSSYNEQFF

size: NA
D: NA
J: TRBJ2-1
V: TRBV5-1
DNA: TGCGCCAGCAGCTTAATACCAGGGGAATACAATGAGCAGTTCTTC
CDR3: CASSLIPGEYNEQFF

size: few
D: TRBD1
J: TRBJ1-4
V: TRBV9
DNA: TGTGCCAGCAGCCCACAGGGGGCCCGTGAAAAACTGTTTTTT
CDR3: CASSPQGAREKLFF

size: NA
D: TRBD2
J: TRBJ2-1
V: TRBV2
DNA: TGTGCCAGCAGCGTATCAATAGCGGGAGGGAGTCCGTTCTTC
CDR3: CASSVSIAGGSPFF

size: NA
D: NA
J: TRBJ1-1
V: TRBV25-1
DNA: TGTGCCAGCAGTGCCTCAGGGATTGGCACTGAAGCTTTCTTT
CDR3: CASSASGIGTEAFF

size: few
D: NA
J: TRBJ1-4
V: TRBV19
DNA: TGTGCCAGTAGTATAAGTGGAGGGGACGCAACTAATGAAAAACTGTTTTTT
CDR3: CASSISGGDATNEKLFF

size: NA
D: TRBD2
J: TRBJ2-1
V: TRBV6-2/TRBV6-3
DNA: TGTGCCAGCAGTTACCCCACTAGCGGGAGGGCCCTCGACAATGAGCAGTTCTTC
CDR3: CASSYPTSGRALDNEQFF

size: NA
D: NA
J: TRBJ2-2
V: TRBV5-1
DNA: TGCGCCAGCAGCCGAACCACTGCGAACACCGGGGAGCTGTTTTTT
CDR3: CASSRTTANTGELFF

size: few
D: NA
J: TRBJ2-3
V: TRBV6-2/TRBV6-3
DNA: TGTGCCAGCAGTTGGGAGACTAGGGCAGATACGCAGTATTTT
CDR3: CASSWETRADTQYF

size: NA
D: TRBD2
J: TRBJ2-7
V: TRBV11-2
DNA: TGTGCCAGCAGCCCGGGACTAACCGGGACCGAGCAGTACTTC
CDR3: CASSPGLTGTEQYF

size: NA
D: NA
J: TRBJ1-1
V: TRBV10-3
DNA: TGTGCCATCAGTGAAGGACTTACGAACACTGAAGCTTTCTTT
CDR3: CAISEGLTNTEAFF

size: once
D: TRBD1
J: TRBJ1-2
V: TRBV3-1/TRBV3-2
DNA: TGTGCCAGCAGCCACCAGGACAGGGGGAACTATGGCTACACCTTC
CDR3: CASSHQDRGNYGYTF

size: NA
D: NA
J: TRBJ1-1
V: TRBV7-9
DNA: TGTGCCAGCGTCCCGACAACCTTGAACACTGAAGCTTTCTTT
CDR3: CASVPTTLNTEAFF

size: NA
D: NA
J: TRBJ2-3
V: TRBV6-6
DNA: TGTGCCAGCAGTCCCTCTAGCGGTCTTCAGGGGACCACAGATACGCAGTATTTT
CDR3: CASSPSSGLQGTTDTQYF

size: NA
D: TRBD2
J: TRBJ2-1
V: TRBV27
DNA: TGTGCCAGCAGTCGACCATCCGGGACTAGCGGGAGTAATGAGCAGTTCTTC
CDR3: CASSRPSGTSGSNEQFF

size: NA
D: TRBD1
J: TRBJ1-5
V: TRBV6-5
DNA: TGTGCCAGCATGGGGACAGGGCCCCAGCCCCAGCATTTT
CDR3: CASMGTGPQPQHF

size: NA
D: TRBD2
J: TRBJ2-5
V: TRBV2
DNA: TGTGCCAGCAGACCGGGACTAGCGGGACTCCCACCCCGGGAGACCCAGTACTTC
CDR3: CASRPGLAGLPPRETQYF

size: NA
D: NA
J: TRBJ1-1
V: TRBV18
DNA: TGTGCCAGCTCACCACCGGGAGGGTACACTGAAGCTTTCTTT
CDR3: CASSPPGGYTEAFF

size: NA
D: TRBD2
J: TRBJ2-1
V: TRBV11-3
DNA: TGTGCCAGCAGCCCCAACACGGGAGGAGGAATTGTGGAGCAGTTCTTC
CDR3: CASSPNTGGGIVEQFF

size: NA
D: TRBD1
J: TRBJ2-6
V: TRBV19
DNA: TGTGCCAGTAGTGTCACAGGGGGCTCTGGGGCCAACGTCCTGACTTTC
CDR3: CASSVTGGSGANVLTF

size: NA
D: NA
J: TRBJ2-3
V: TRBV20-1
DNA: TGCAGTGCTAGTGGCCCAAGCGGATCGATTAGCACAGATACGCAGTATTTT
CDR3: CSASGPSGSISTDTQYF

size: NA
D: TRBD2
J: TRBJ2-7
V: TRBV4-1
DNA: TGCGCCAGCAGCCCCCGGGGGGGGACGGAGTATAATGAGCAGTACTTC
CDR3: CASSPRGGTEYNEQYF

size: NA
D: NA
J: TRBJ2-3
V: TRBV28
DNA: TGTGCCAGCATAAGGCGGAGCACAGATACGCAGTATTTT
CDR3: CASIRRSTDTQYF

size: NA
D: NA
J: TRBJ2-7
V: TRBV7-9
DNA: TGTGCCAGCAGCTTGTCCCAATACGAGCAGTACTTC
CDR3: CASSLSQYEQYF

size: NA
D: NA
J: TRBJ1-4
V: TRBV6-1
DNA: TGTGCCAGCAGTGAAGCAATATGGCAGGGGACGGGAGAAAAACTGTTTTTT
CDR3: CASSEAIWQGTGEKLFF

size: NA
D: TRBD1
J: TRBJ1-3
V: TRBV19
DNA: TGTGCCAGCCGAAACACAGGGGACTCTGGAAACACCATATATTTT
CDR3: CASRNTGDSGNTIYF